A selection of T cell receptor beta chains follows, all from one sample in a study of regulatory dendritic cells for organ transplantation. TCRdb's table, derived via immunoSEQ multiplex PCR, lists solely in-frame clones and lacks some. The sample includes 30,000 or so clones, roughly 84% seen only once; the top ten take less than 0.5%. The specimen sequenced was naive CD8+ T cells from blood. Source of these receptors: a human donor in good health. Both conserved end residues are part of each CDR3. The D gene is left open where the match is weak.

TRBD1	TRBV2	TRBJ2-7	CASEGGQNEQYF	TGTGCCTCCGAAGGGGGACAGAACGAGCAGTACTTC
TRBD1	TRBV9	TRBJ1-5	CASSAGTGSEPQHF	TGTGCCAGCAGCGCCGGGACAGGCAGCGAGCCCCAGCATTTT
NA	TRBV4-1	TRBJ2-7	CASSQEGGLSSYEQYF	TGCGCCAGCAGCCAAGAGGGTGGACTGAGCTCCTACGAGCAGTACTTC
TRBD1	TRBV6-5	TRBJ1-4	CASSTRQGVEKLFF	TGTGCCAGCAGTACACGACAGGGCGTTGAAAAACTGTTTTTT
TRBD2	TRBV7-6	TRBJ2-3	CASSRTSGGIDTQYF	TGTGCCAGCAGCAGGACTAGCGGGGGGATAGATACGCAGTATTTT
NA	TRBV2	TRBJ1-4	CASSPVVNREVTEKLFF	TGTGCCAGCAGTCCGGTCGTTAACAGGGAAGTAACCGAAAAACTGTTTTTT
TRBD1	TRBV13	TRBJ1-1	CASSLLGQGSTEAFF	TGTGCCAGCAGCTTACTCGGACAGGGAAGCACTGAAGCTTTCTTT
NA	TRBV5-6	TRBJ2-7	CASSLRSSYEQYF	TGTGCCAGCAGCTTGCGCAGCTCCTACGAGCAGTACTTC
NA	TRBV7-9	TRBJ1-5	CASSLDRSNQPQHF	TGTGCCAGCAGCTTAGACAGGAGCAATCAGCCCCAGCATTTT
NA	TRBV29-1	TRBJ2-7	CSVEDPDRRPYEQYF	TGCAGCGTTGAAGATCCTGACAGGCGACCCTACGAGCAGTACTTC
TRBD1	TRBV11-2	TRBJ2-7	CASSQKPQGRMDYEQYF	TGTGCCAGCAGCCAGAAGCCACAGGGGAGAATGGACTACGAGCAGTACTTC
NA	TRBV6-6	TRBJ1-5	CASSYLGILGNQPQHF	TGTGCCAGCAGTTACTTAGGCATCCTAGGCAATCAGCCCCAGCATTTT
TRBD1	TRBV19	TRBJ1-2	CASTPDARRGRGYTF	TGTGCCAGTACCCCAGACGCCCGGAGGGGGCGAGGCTACACCTTC